The next 23 T cell receptor beta chains were all read from a single sample in a study of radiation and T cells in renal cell carcinoma. Assay used: immunoSEQ multiplex PCR; TCRdb lists only in-frame clones, some missing. This table has some 100,000 clones, 82% appearing once. Time point denoted: baseline pretreatment blood. Treatment meaning: 15 Gy SBRT to primary tumor, nephrectomy 4 weeks later. The material was blood, obtained from a patient whose treatment included radiotherapy and nephrectomy. The origin of the receptors is a man between 60 and 70 years old with renal cell carcinoma.

V usage is TRBV5-1 and J usage is TRBJ2-2; weak D call: TRBD2 (6 bases). This CDR3 is 16 amino acids long. Germline V lookup: CDR1 SGHRS, CDR2 YFSETQ. The V and J ends lost 0 bases and 0 bases respectively, with 9 bases between them. The CDR3 bases are TGCGCCAGCAGCTTGGAGGGCGGGACGAACACCGGGGAGCTGTTTTTT. Translating it yields CASSLEGGTNTGELFF.

V is TRBV7-8 and J is TRBJ2-1; no firm D call. Germline CDR1 reads SGHVS; CDR2 reads FQNEAQ. V lost 1 base and J lost 5, with 6 bases in between. The CDR3 length is 13 residues. The CDR3 DNA reads as TGTGCCAGCAGCTTAGGGGCAGACAATGAGCAGTTCTTC. It codes for CASSLGADNEQFF. Variable domain in full (rest from reference TRBV7-8 and TRBJ2-1): GAGVSQSPRYKVAKRGQDVALRCDPISGHVSLFWYQQALGQGPEFLTYFQNEAQLDKSGLPSDRFFAERPEGSVSTLKIQRTQQEDSAVYLCASSLGADNEQFFGPGTRLTVL.

V is TRBV9 and J is TRBJ1-3; D remains ambiguous. The CDR3 is made up of 15 amino acids. Trimming shortened V by 4 bases and J by 0 bases, and 11 bases separated the two germline ends. Germline CDR1 is SGDLS and CDR2 is YYNGEE. The CDR3 nucleotides read TGTGCCAGCAGCCCGGTCGGAGGCTCTGGAAACACCATATATTTT. Residues: CASSPVGGSGNTIYF.

The chain couples TRBV7-9 to TRBJ2-7; D is perhaps TRBD2 (6 bases). The germline CDR1 and CDR2 sequences are SEHNR and FQNEAQ (reference sequence). The CDR3 runs 15 residues. V lost 5 bases, J lost 5 bases, and 19 bases lay in between. For the CDR3, the DNA is TGTGCCAGCAGCAGTCTCCGGCTAGCGCTCCACGAGCAGTACTTC. It codes for CASSSLRLALHEQYF.

The CDR3 protein is CASSQWAGASYEQYF. The CDR3 DNA reads TGTGCCAGTAGTCAATGGGCAGGGGCCTCCTACGAGCAGTACTTC. The chain uses TRBV19 and TRBJ2-7, with D perhaps TRBD1 (6 bases). Germline V gene data show CDR1 as LNHDA and CDR2 as SQIVND (reference sequence). The ends were cut back, 5 bases at V and 0 bases at J, with 14 bases in the middle. This CDR3 has 15 residues.

The sample holds one count of this clone. V usage is TRBV19 and J usage is TRBJ1-2; 9 nucleotides match TRBD1. The CDR3 totals 14 residues. The ends lost 10 bases at V and 5 bases at J; junction bases unmatched: 11. Per the germline V gene, CDR1 is LNHDA and CDR2 is SQIVND (reference sequence). The CDR3 spells CAISPGTGQYGYTF. In DNA, the CDR3 is TGTGCCATCTCCCCCGGGACAGGGCAATATGGCTACACCTTC.

The table lists this clone with a few counts. The J gene is TRBJ1-4, the V gene TRBV2, with D hard to call. V was clipped by 10 bases and J by 4 bases, with 16 bases between them. The germline V gene encodes CDR1 SNHLY and CDR2 FYNNEI. The CDR3 has 14 amino acids. The CDR3 region has the DNA TGTGCCACCGTTAGTTCGGATTATAATGAAAAACTGTTTTTT. Encoded protein: CATVSSDYNEKLFF.

This chain connects TRBV2 to TRBJ2-1, with 11 bases matching TRBD2. After removal of 11 bases from V and 10 bases from J, the junction contained 13 bases not matched to a gene. CDR1 is SNHLY, CDR2 FYNNEI, per germline. The CDR3 spans 14 residues. DNA of the CDR3: TGTGCCCGAAGACTAGCGGGAATAATCGGCGAGCAGTTCTTC. Protein product: CARRLAGIIGEQFF.

The gene calls are TRBV7-8 and TRBJ1-5, with D maybe TRBD1 (5 bases). From germline, CDR1 is SGHVS and CDR2 FQNEAQ. Trimming pared 8 bases from V and 7 bases from J, leaving 15 bases between. The CDR3 sequence is 13 residues long. CDR3 in DNA: TGTGCCAGCGGTCCCGGGGCTGGGCAGCCCCAGCATTTT. It encodes CASGPGAGQPQHF.

V and J are TRBV5-4 and TRBJ2-7, with 7 bases that match TRBD2. The CDR3 is 17 amino acids. J lost 1 base, V lost 1 base, and 11 bases had no gene match. The V gene's germline CDR1 is SGHNT and CDR2 YYREEE (reference sequence). CDR3 in DNA: TGTGCCAGCAGCTTGATGGGCCTGGGGGGGAGATCCTACGAGCAGTACTTC. As protein: CASSLMGLGGRSYEQYF.

In its sample, this clone was seen once. This sequence joins TRBV19 and TRBJ2-4, with D possibly TRBD1 on 6 matching bases. The V end lost 6 bases, the J end lost 8 bases, and 11 bases lay between the germline ends. The germline V gene has CDR1 LNHDA and CDR2 SQIVND (reference sequence). This CDR3 has 12 residues. The CDR3: CASRREGDIQYF. In nucleotides, the CDR3 is TGTGCCAGTAGGAGAGAGGGGGACATTCAGTACTTC.

The chain links TRBV29-1 to TRBJ2-7; D unclear. This CDR3 has 14 residues. V was clipped by 7 bases and J by 2 bases, with 18 bases between them. Germline lookup yields CDR1 SQVTM and CDR2 ANQGSEA. The CDR3 DNA reads as TGCAGCGGGCTGACGGGCCTCAACCCCTACGAGCAGTACTTC. This encodes CSGLTGLNPYEQYF.

This chain connects TRBV4-1 to TRBJ2-7; 8 bases align to TRBD2. V lost 0 bases, J lost 5 bases, and 12 bases stayed unmatched. CDR1 is MGHRA and CDR2 is YSYEKL in the germline V gene. The CDR3 contains 17 residues. In nucleotides, the CDR3 is TGCGCCAGCAGCCAAGAGATGCCCCTTAGCGGGACTGACGAGCAGTACTTC. As protein: CASSQEMPLSGTDEQYF.

This clone has only one observation. V usage is TRBV7-8 and J usage is TRBJ2-7; possibly TRBD1 for D (6 bases). Germline CDR1 and CDR2: SGHVS and FQNEAQ. The CDR3 spans 17 residues. V gave up 3 bases and J gave up 0 bases, with 18 bases separating them. CDR3 sequence: CASSFAAMTTGSYEQYF. For the CDR3, the DNA is TGTGCCAGCAGCTTCGCGGCGATGACGACAGGCTCCTACGAGCAGTACTTC.

This rearrangement joins TRBV27 to TRBJ2-7, with D perhaps being TRBD1 or TRBD2 (5 bases each). Germline CDR1 MNHEY, CDR2 SMNVEV (reference sequence). V was trimmed by 4 bases and J by 0 bases, leaving 7 bases between them. The CDR3 has 13 residues. In DNA, the CDR3 is TGTGCCAGCAGTTGGGGGAGCTCCTACGAGCAGTACTTC. Translating it yields CASSWGSSYEQYF.

The gene calls are TRBV6-1 and TRBJ2-7, with 8 bases identical to TRBD1. In germline, CDR1 is MNHNS, CDR2 SASEGT. With V trimmed by 7 bases and J by 0 bases, 5 bases remained unmatched. The CDR3 spans 14 residues. This CDR3 reads CASTRDRYSYEQYF. The CDR3 nucleotides are TGTGCCAGCACCAGGGACAGGTACTCCTACGAGCAGTACTTC.

V gene TRBV2 combines with J gene TRBJ2-7; a weak D match, TRBD2 (5 bases). This CDR3 has 14 residues. Germline V gene data show CDR1 as SNHLY and CDR2 as FYNNEI. V was shortened by 8 bases and J by 2 bases, with 16 bases between the two germline ends. The CDR3 DNA follows: TGTGCCAGCGGAGGAGGAGCCCCGGCCTACGAGCAGTACTTC. Translated, it gives CASGGGAPAYEQYF.

The rearrangement links TRBV7-6 to TRBJ2-2; 11 positions agree with TRBD1. Germline values: CDR1 SGHVS, CDR2 FNYEAQ. With V trimmed by 1 base and J by 6 bases, 4 bases remained unmatched. This CDR3 is built from 16 residues. The CDR3: CASSLGGDRGSGELFF. Written as DNA, the CDR3 is TGTGCCAGCAGCTTAGGCGGGGACAGGGGGTCCGGGGAGCTGTTTTTT.

The chain has TRBV5-4 and TRBJ2-7; D may be TRBD1 (6 bases). The germline V gene encodes CDR1 SGHNT and CDR2 YYREEE (reference sequence). The V and J ends lost 2 bases and 2 bases respectively, with 14 bases between them. The CDR3 consists of 15 residues. The CDR3: CASSFKRQETYEQYF. The DNA of the CDR3 is TGTGCCAGCAGCTTCAAACGACAGGAGACCTACGAGCAGTACTTC.

This clone was seen once. The chain couples TRBV5-4 to TRBJ2-2; TRBD2 aligns across 11 bases. The V gene end was trimmed by 4 bases and the J gene end by 5 bases; junction bases not matched to a gene: 10. The length of the CDR3 is 17 residues. Germline-derived CDR1 and CDR2 are SGHNT and YYREEE (reference sequence). The DNA for the CDR3 is TGTGCCAGCAGCGCGGCACTAGCGGGAGTCCGGACCGGGGAGCTGTTTTTT. It yields the protein CASSAALAGVRTGELFF. Looking up the rest from reference TRBV5-4 and TRBJ2-2 gives the full variable domain: ETGVTQSPTHLIKTRGQQVTLRCSSQSGHNTVSWYQQALGQGPQFIFQYYREEENGRGNFPPRFSGLQFPNYSSELNVNALELDDSALYLCASSAALAGVRTGELFFGEGSRLTVL.

This clone was observed a handful of times. The rearrangement links TRBV7-9 to TRBJ2-2; D possibly matches TRBD1 or TRBD2 (5 bases each). Germline V gives CDR1 SEHNR, CDR2 FQNEAQ (reference sequence). CDR3 length: 14 residues. The ends were cut back, 4 bases at V and 4 bases at J, with 10 bases in the middle. This CDR3 reads CASSWGTGTGELFF. In DNA, the CDR3 is TGTGCCAGCAGCTGGGGGACGGGCACCGGGGAGCTGTTTTTT.

The V call is TRBV10-2, the J call TRBJ2-3; D may match TRBD1 or TRBD2 (5 bases each). With 5 bases removed from V and 4 bases from J, the gap between germline ends came to 16 bases. The germline V gene has CDR1 WSHSY and CDR2 SAAADI. CDR3 length: 15 residues. The chain's CDR3 is CASSPPGRISDTQYF. The CDR3 DNA follows: TGCGCCAGCAGTCCTCCGGGACGTATCTCAGATACGCAGTATTTT.

The rearrangement joins TRBV7-9 to TRBJ1-4; no firm D call. V lost 1 base and J lost 4, with 10 bases in between. Germline V gene sequence: CDR1 SEHNR, CDR2 FQNEAQ (reference sequence). The CDR3 sequence is 15 residues long. The CDR3 here is CASSLGSSFNEKLFF. The CDR3 DNA follows: TGTGCCAGCAGCTTAGGGTCCAGCTTTAATGAAAAACTGTTTTTT.